This T cell receptor beta chain was identified in a study of shared clonotypes between healthy human individuals. Study details: Donor composition was two women and a few men, aged 18 to 49.

TCRdb's table, derived via immunoSEQ multiplex PCR, lists solely in-frame clones and lacks some. The sample records about 2.1 million clones, around 93% being singletons. This CDR3 has 15 amino acids. Germline CDR1 and CDR2: MNHEY and SVGAGI. V gave up 0 bases and J gave up 1 base; unmatched junction bases: 3. In the case of this clone: The same CDR3 is also encoded by other DNA sequences in this sample.

Naive CD8 cells comprised CD45RO-negative, CCR7-positively selected cells, excluding terminally differentiated effector memory CD45RA+ cells. The sequenced sample consisted of naive CD8+ T cells from PBMCs. V is TRBV6-5 and J is TRBJ2-7, with 7 bases fitting TRBD2. The source of this sequence is a man younger than 30 in good health. Some clones in this sample may be carry-over from other donors' samples. CDR3 loop: CASSYSGGESYEQYF. The CDR3 bases are TGTGCCAGCAGTTACTCGGGAGGGGAGTCCTACGAGCAGTACTTC.